This T cell receptor beta chain stems from a study of CD8+ T cells in alopecia areata. Study-wide results and limits: Higher clonality was seen in lesional scalp than in normal scalp, especially in alopecia totalis/universalis.

It was cDNA, reverse transcribed from extracted RNA, that served as the sequencing template. Data came from immunoSEQ multiplex PCR; TCRdb stores just in-frame clones and leaves some out. This table holds over 85,000 clones, about 45% found once. A word on this clone: Its antigen is unknown.

Sequences were obtained from CD4+ T cells sorted from blood. The receptor was isolated from a human donor with alopecia areata.

The CDR3 loop reads CAWGLGGGYGTDTQYF. The CDR3 coding sequence is TGTGCCTGGGGTCTAGGAGGGGGATATGGCACAGATACGCAGTATTTT. The chain joins TRBV30 to TRBJ2-3; TRBD1 or TRBD2 may be the D gene (6 bases each). The CDR3 runs to 16 residues. Germline-derived CDR1 and CDR2 are GTSNPN and SVGIG (reference sequence). V was pared by 5 bases and J by 1 base, with 19 bases between.